This section outlines one T cell receptor (beta chain) sequence together with its context. Its antigen has not been determined. Base-call qualities are not available, and no considerably larger clone is one nucleotide away. V drops 4 bases and J drops 7 bases, leaving 5 bases in between. The CDR3 covers 10 residues, taking in both the cysteine and the phenylalanine. The kept DNA is CDR3 alone, 30 bases in frame from the first base. The germline V gene specifies SGHDT as CDR1 and YYEEEE as CDR2. The data stem from a study of cytomegalovirus exposure and HLA in healthy donors (dated by TCRdb to the late 2010s). Some background on the complete study: An earlier analysis of fewer than 750 of the donors reported 276 Gb of sequence data and 95 million to 120 million unique TCR beta sequences obtained from about 179 million T cells. A later analysis re-examined previously published TCR beta repertoires from 600 to 700 donors and added high-resolution HLA genotyping to investigate patterns of TCR occurrence. Of the 398 genotyped donors, 81% were placed in the genetic ancestry cluster associated with self-reported Caucasian donors. Alongside the repertoire data, information on donor age, sex, ethnicity and CMV serostatus was compiled. In the later analysis, no new phenotypic data were used to find candidate immune exposures; instead, reliance was placed on TCR beta sequences and their occurrence across donors. Approximately 310 gigabases of sequencing data and tens of millions of unique TCR sequences were included in an early release covering 550 to 650 HLA-typed donors. All discovery cohort repertoires had been generated using a single sequencing platform. Typing coverage differed by locus: A, B, C, DRB1 and DQB1 were typed in roughly 629-630 donors, DQA1 in 500 to 550, DPA1 in nearly 610, and DPB1 in 400 to 480. Among several hundred genotyped donors of the cohort, an average of around 250,000 unique TCR beta nucleotide sequences was sequenced per donor, of which roughly 17% were non-productive. The study used immunosequencing to profile the T cell repertoires of 670 or so subjects and linked those repertoires to cytomegalovirus serostatus. Class I and class II HLA loci were covered by the typing at four-digit resolution. In a later genetic analysis, genome-wide SNP genotypes for about 65% of the 666 donors were used, and that subset was treated as a discovery cohort. High-throughput TCR immunosequencing, statistical association of individual TCRs with disease status, and machine learning were combined to predict cytomegalovirus infection status. To decide whether each TCR beta V gene segment behaved as functional or pseudogenic, an earlier analysis of 587 of the donors relied on high-throughput TCR beta sequencing. Along with the 666-subject first cohort, a separate validation cohort of over a hundred different subjects was used. Because of strong linkage in the cohort, roughly five DR-DQ haplotypes were treated as single units for association and clustering. The study aimed to test whether cataloging public T cell receptors could reveal signatures of past pathogen exposure. Points the paper makes about the study in general: A further reported finding was that TCR beta sequences accurately predicted the HLA-A and HLA-B alleles for most subjects in the first cohort. According to a later genetic analysis, donors in an Asian-associated ancestry cluster had fewer N-insertions in productive TCRs than the approximately 650-donor mean. Most TCR sequences were seen in very few donors, while some public TCRs were found in many individuals. In a later analysis, TCR association rates were found to vary across HLA loci, with the most associated TCRs seen for DRB1 alleles and the fewest for HLA-C alleles. In a later analysis, several top co-occurrence clusters were reported to appear linked to parvovirus B19, influenza, CMV and Epstein-Barr virus. Because HLA typing was unavailable for some donors at each locus, only the typed subset was used in association tests. It was suggested by the authors that the approach could potentially be generalized to other disease states and immunological phenotypes. Because counts were too low, roughly 17 rarely observed V segments, including chromosome 9 orphons, were left out of the earlier analysis of a few hundred of the donors. The classifier was reported to diagnose cytomegalovirus status with high specificity and sensitivity in both the original cohort and the validation cohort. V-gene and J-gene trimming of TCR beta chains was associated with a missense DCLRE1C variant in a later genetic analysis, and the association was replicated in an independent cohort. A later analysis associated 15,000 or so TCR beta sequences with specific HLA alleles at a false discovery rate of 0.05. Compared with equally common non-associated chains, HLA-associated TCR beta chains in a later analysis were more clonally expanded and had lower generation probabilities. A cluster of highly shared sequence variants was judged likely to represent a technical artifact of the sequencing pipeline. Correlated functional status among segregating V segments might reflect linkage disequilibrium, but an unknown experimental factor could not be ruled out. In an earlier analysis of 587 of the donors, most TCR beta V segments appeared in productive rearrangements about 87% or about 30% of the time, broadly matching IMGT annotations. The 87-base-pair reads could not distinguish some IMGT-functional V segments, including TRBV6-2 and TRBV6-3, so those segments were excluded. CMV serostatus was the only immune exposure information available for the cohort. Sequencing depth was assumed to be roughly uniform across donors in the presence/absence analyses, though that assumption may not hold. In a later analysis, most CMV-associated TCR beta chains were found to appear HLA-restricted, with HLA associations seemingly driven largely by CMV exposure. A few of the identified cytomegalovirus-associated TCR beta chains were confirmed in vitro to be specific for cytomegalovirus antigens. In this cohort, only TCR beta chains were sequenced, and detectable features were limited by the absence of alpha or paired-chain data. The study gave a list of under 200 TCR beta chains associated with cytomegalovirus. When HLA alleles, especially DR and DQ, strongly co-occurred, attributing TCR associations to individual alleles was difficult.

The cohort consisted of 666 healthy bone marrow donors. At the time of sampling, every cohort member was nominally healthy, though immune exposures that went unrecorded were likely present. The donor was CMV seronegative and was included in the group of around 320 seronegative cohort members. Each donor provided a peripheral blood sample, and peripheral blood mononuclear cells were used for TCR beta sequencing. Genomic DNA extraction from the blood cell samples was performed with the Qiagen DNeasy Blood Extraction Kit. Libraries were prepared through the immunoSEQ multiplex PCR assay. For the multiplex PCR, a mixture combining 60 forward primers for TCR Vbeta segments and 13 reverse primers for TCR Jbeta segments was used. The CDR3 region of rearranged TCR beta genes was amplified from genomic DNA with a multiplex PCR assay. The Illumina HiSeq System was used to sequence the amplified TCR beta libraries as 87-base-pair reads. The study's own analysis went as follows. Across the 670 or so repertoires, a later analysis counted approximately 75 million unique TCR beta chains, around 11 million of which were shared by at least two donors. Raw reads were error-corrected and collapsed into unique sequences with a nearest-neighbor algorithm that merged closely related sequences to remove PCR and sequencing errors. CDR3 sequences were aligned to IMGT reference sequences to assign V, D and J gene segments. For a sequence to be retained, a match of at least six nucleotides was required to both a V gene segment and a J gene segment. Rearrangements were classified as productive when the CDR3 lacked stop codons and remained in frame with V and J, and all other rearrangements were classified as non-productive. Following IMGT convention, CDR3 was defined as the stretch from the second conserved V-encoded cysteine up to the conserved J-encoded phenylalanine. The earlier analysis of a few hundred of the donors excluded sequences that lacked an unambiguous match to a single V gene segment. An earlier analysis of 587 of the donors called V segments functional above 56.7% productive rearrangements and segregating when the between-donor standard deviation exceeded 5%. A statistical classification framework was built for diagnosing cytomegalovirus status from the catalog of TCR beta chain sequences. A later analysis assigned V and J genes by comparing TCR nucleotide sequences with IMGT/GENE-DB human TR gene sequences. A later analysis assigned CDR3 sequences and most-parsimonious VDJ recombination scenarios with the TCRdist pipeline. A later analysis defined each TCR beta chain by its CDR3 amino acid sequence plus V-gene family, and excluded reads lacking a unique V-gene family. In a later analysis, approximately 590 highly shared, low-generation-probability nucleotide sequences were removed to address suspected cross-contamination and a sequencing artifact. In a later analysis, a clonal expansion index for each public chain was calculated from normalized within-repertoire ranks of inferred template counts. A later analysis computed generation probabilities with a VDJ recombination model fitted to out-of-frame rearrangements, and checked the results against IGoR. Hypergeometric tests were used in a later analysis to score TCR-TCR, TCR-HLA and TCR-CMV co-occurrence, with a repertoire-size bias correction applied to the TCR pairs. A later analysis estimated false discovery rates by permuting HLA or CMV assignments 20 times. In a later analysis, co-occurring TCRs were grouped using DBSCAN, and TCRdist sequence similarity was added for clustering within HLA-allele-positive subsets. Co-occurrence clustering excluded repertoires with fewer than 30,000 or more than 120,000 public chains, plus five with anomalous nucleotide sharing. The source is immuneACCESS, and TCRdb retained only in-frame sequences with V and J called. Part of the clones is not carried over; for the studies checked, unresolved V genes explain less than half of this, and the remainder is unexplained. Clone size and V and J calls were adopted from that table, with D and trimming inferred from the DNA. The sample records 75,000 to 100,000 clones, 60% to 75% of which are singletons. In total, the top ten clones hold 3.2% of the sample.

Sequenced: PBMCs. This TCR was sampled from a man aged 60-69 years in good health and CMV-seronegative. The rearranged chain carries TRBV5-6 and TRBJ2-5, with the D gene not clear enough to name. The base sequence is TGTGCCAGCAGCGGCGGGACCCAGTACTTC. Translated, this is CASSGGTQYF.